The sequence of this T cell receptor (beta chain) was determined in a study of regulatory T cells in long-lasting Graves disease. The study, taken as a whole, reports: TRBV28, TRBJ1-2 and TRBJ2-5 were segments that persistent disease favored.

Construction of the TCR beta libraries employed iRepertoire HTBI primers in conjunction with Arm-PCR of CDR3 regions. TCRdb redid the calling of the multiplex PCR reads with MiXCR, one entry per CDR3 protein. The sample holds hundreds of thousands of distinct CDR3 sequences; about 12% are singletons and the top ten take around 9.3%. Concerning this clonotype: Its antigen remains unidentified.

Germline CDR1 DFQATT, CDR2 SNEGSKA (reference sequence). Trimming removed 5 bases at V and 0 bases at J, with 11 bases between. The CDR3 runs 15 residues. Stated time point: newly diagnosed GD, antithyroid drugs for less than 3 months. Extracted PBMC RNA gave rise to the TCR library. These data were likewise used in another study, on T cells in Graves' hyperthyroidism and ophthalmopathy.

The receptor was isolated from a woman younger than 45 with Graves disease. The sample here was peripheral blood mononuclear cells (PBMCs), taken at new diagnosis, from a patient treated with antithyroid drugs. The rearrangement links TRBV20-1 to TRBJ1-6, with a possible D match to TRBD1 (5 bases). The CDR3 region is CSARDGSSYNSPLHF. CDR3 nucleotide sequence: TGCAGTGCTCGGGACGGCAGCTCCTATAATTCACCCCTCCACTTT.